Shown below are 14 T cell receptor beta chains from a single sample sequenced in a study of cytomegalovirus exposure and HLA in healthy donors. Sequencing used immunoSEQ multiplex PCR; TCRdb keeps in-frame clones, though not all of them. The sample carries tens of thousands of clones, roughly 84% recorded once. The sequenced sample was PBMCs. These receptors all stem from a woman under 30 in good health and CMV-seropositive.

The genes are TRBV27 and TRBJ1-5; possibly TRBD1 for D (6 bases). The CDR3 contains 14 residues. The germline gives CDR1 MNHEY, CDR2 SMNVEV (reference sequence). V dropped 10 bases and J dropped 5 bases, with 18 bases sitting between them. DNA of the CDR3: TGTGCCACAATGCTGACAGGCACGGATCAGCCCCAGCATTTT. Translating gives CATMLTGTDQPQHF.

The rearrangement joins TRBV7-3 to TRBJ2-1; 10 bases map to TRBD2. The germline CDR1 and CDR2 sequences are SGHTA and FQGTGA. The CDR3 has 18 residues. Trimming took 2 bases from V and 0 from J; bases not matched to a gene: 7. CDR3 nucleotide sequence: TGTGCCAGCAGCTTAGGAGCGGGGGGGCCAAACTCCTACAATGAGCAGTTCTTC. Encoded protein: CASSLGAGGPNSYNEQFF.

This clone was seen a handful of times. The rearrangement joins TRBV15 to TRBJ2-1, with D possibly matching TRBD2 (6 bases). Trimming took off 0 bases at V and 9 bases at J, with 9 bases between the two ends. CDR1 is LNHNV and CDR2 is YYDKDF in the germline V gene (reference sequence). The CDR3 totals 13 residues. The DNA of the CDR3 is TGTGCCACCAGCAGAGATAGGGGAGGTGAGCAGTTCTTC. It encodes CATSRDRGGEQFF.

The chain joins TRBV27 to TRBJ1-2; 7 nucleotides align to TRBD1. Germline CDR1 is MNHEY and CDR2 is SMNVEV (reference sequence). This CDR3 is built from 15 residues. J lost 2 bases, V lost 3 bases, and 6 bases had no gene match. In DNA form, the CDR3 reads TGTGCCAGCAGTTTCGCCTCGACAGGGAACTATGGCTACACCTTC. This translates into CASSFASTGNYGYTF.

The chain recombines TRBV7-9 with TRBJ2-6; 8 bases are shared with TRBD2. V shed 10 bases, J shed 4 bases, and the junction held 12 bases outside the gene matches. The germline V gene has CDR1 SEHNR and CDR2 FQNEAQ (reference sequence). The CDR3 spans 16 residues. The CDR3 protein is CATGGGPASGANVLTF. The CDR3 DNA sequence: TGTGCCACCGGCGGGGGGCCCGCTTCCGGGGCCAACGTCCTGACTTTC.

The chain combines TRBV18 with TRBJ1-1; possible D gene TRBD1, 5 bases. CDR3 length: 15 amino acids. The germline V gene encodes CDR1 KGHSH and CDR2 LQKENI. The V end lost 3 bases, the J end lost 0 bases, and 11 bases lay between the germline ends. This chain's CDR3 is CASSPRTDMNTEAFF. Written as DNA, the CDR3 is TGTGCCAGCTCACCCCGTACGGACATGAACACTGAAGCTTTCTTT.

This clone was seen only a few times. V usage is TRBV6-5 and J usage is TRBJ1-4; D gene uncertain. Germline values: CDR1 MNHEY, CDR2 SVGAGI. V was pared by 7 bases and J by 11 bases, with 20 bases between. The CDR3 sequence is 14 residues long. The CDR3 sequence is CASTQGRRSGKLFF. The CDR3 nucleotides are TGTGCCAGCACCCAAGGACGGCGCTCGGGGAAACTGTTTTTT.

The rearrangement links TRBV19 to TRBJ1-1; D gene uncertain. The CDR3 spans 12 residues. CDR1 and CDR2 from the germline V gene are LNHDA and SQIVND (reference sequence). The V end lost 7 bases, the J end lost 1 base, and 7 bases lay between the germline ends. DNA for the CDR3: TGTGCCAGTACGGAGGCGAACACTGAAGCTTTCTTT. This encodes CASTEANTEAFF.

The chain recombines TRBV19 with TRBJ1-5, with 7 bases lining up with TRBD1. V gave up 4 bases and J gave up 7 bases; unmatched junction bases: 4. The germline gives CDR1 LNHDA, CDR2 SQIVND (reference sequence). This CDR3 is built from 13 residues. The CDR3 sequence is CASSTQQGQPQHF. CDR3 DNA: TGTGCCAGTAGTACCCAACAGGGGCAGCCCCAGCATTTT.

V gene TRBV5-1 combines with J gene TRBJ1-4; D gene uncertain. V was shortened by 5 bases and J by 0 bases, with 8 bases between the two germline ends. Germline V gives CDR1 SGHRS, CDR2 YFSETQ. The CDR3 contains 14 residues. CDR3 sequence reads: CASSSSTTNEKLFF. The CDR3 region has the DNA TGCGCCAGCAGTTCTTCTACAACTAATGAAAAACTGTTTTTT.

This clone was seen more than once but under ten times. V usage is TRBV28 and J usage is TRBJ1-1; D call uncertain. V was clipped by 6 bases and J by 1 base, with 12 bases between them. CDR3 length: 14 amino acids. CDR1 is MDHEN, CDR2 SYDVKM, per germline. The DNA for the CDR3 is TGTGCCAGCAGCCCCCCAGGCTGGAACACTGAAGCTTTCTTT. It translates to CASSPPGWNTEAFF.

This chain links TRBV6-1 with TRBJ1-1, with a tentative D call TRBD1 (6 bases). The CDR3 runs 14 residues. With 2 bases removed from V and 2 bases from J, the gap between germline ends came to 9 bases. Germline CDR1 and CDR2: MNHNS and SASEGT. The CDR3 DNA reads TGTGCCAGCAGTGAACAGGGGATAAACACTGAAGCTTTCTTT. Its protein product is CASSEQGINTEAFF.

The chain carries TRBV13 and TRBJ2-5; 10 bases align to TRBD1. The DNA matches TRBJ2-7 better at its end, which makes the J call doubtful. This CDR3 contains 15 residues. The germline V gene has CDR1 PRHDT and CDR2 FYEKMQ (reference sequence). CDR3 sequence (DNA): TGTGCCAGCAGCCGTGCGGGACAGGGGTCCTACGAGCAGTACTTC. Protein: CASSRAGQGSYEQYF.

The rearrangement links TRBV11-2 to TRBJ2-3, with 12 bases matching TRBD2. The germline CDR1 and CDR2 sequences are SGHAT and FQNNGV. V shed 8 bases, J shed 0 bases, and the junction held 6 bases outside the gene matches. This CDR3 contains 16 residues. CDR3 bases: TGTGCCAGCCGTCCGACTAGCGGGGGTAGCACAGATACGCAGTATTTT. Residues: CASRPTSGGSTDTQYF.